The 21 T cell receptor beta chains below were found in one sample sequenced in a study of blood T cell repertoires in COVID-19. The table came from immunoSEQ multiplex PCR; TCRdb's copy has only in-frame clones and leaves some out. This table has a few hundred thousand clones, around 91% appearing once. The sample comprised peripheral blood. The receptors were sampled from a woman between 40 and 55 years old with COVID-19, enrolled during active disease.

This clone was detected a few times. The rearrangement links TRBV3-1 (or the pseudogene TRBV3-2) to TRBJ1-5; maybe TRBD1 (5 bases). V was clipped by 1 base and J by 7 bases, with 14 bases between them. The germline V gene has CDR1 LGHDT and CDR2 YNNKEL (reference sequence). The CDR3 extends over 15 amino acids. The CDR3 sequence is CASSQGGSGGQPQHF. The CDR3 DNA reads TGTGCCAGCAGCCAAGGAGGCTCGGGGGGGCAGCCCCAGCATTTT.

This sequence joins TRBV5-4 and TRBJ2-2, with a tentative D call TRBD2 (6 bases). The V and J ends lost 4 bases and 0 bases respectively, with 13 bases between them. This CDR3 is 16 amino acids long. Germline assignment: CDR1 SGHNT and CDR2 YYREEE (reference sequence). The CDR3 DNA follows: TGTGCCAGCAGCCCCGGTGGAGGGTCGAACACCGGGGAGCTGTTTTTT. Translating it yields CASSPGGGSNTGELFF.

V usage is TRBV14 and J usage is TRBJ2-7; D is unresolved. Germline values: CDR1 SGHDN, CDR2 FVKESK. V was clipped by 1 base and J by 7 bases, with 17 bases between them. CDR3 size: 15 residues. This chain's CDR3 is CASSQVWQAIGEQYF. CDR3 DNA: TGTGCCAGCAGCCAAGTTTGGCAGGCGATTGGAGAGCAGTACTTC.

This chain connects TRBV7-9 to TRBJ2-3; 8 bases agree with TRBD2. The V and J ends lost 2 bases and 5 bases, in that order; junction bases with no gene match: 6. The germline CDR1 and CDR2 sequences are SEHNR and FQNEAQ (reference sequence). The CDR3 spans 15 residues. The CDR3 DNA follows: TGTGCCAGCAGCTTAATGAGCGGGAGAGAAGATACGCAGTATTTT. Translated, it gives CASSLMSGREDTQYF.

This chain uses TRBV28 with TRBJ1-5; TRBD1 aligns across 9 bases. The CDR3 is 15 amino acids. Losses at the gene ends were 6 bases for V and 3 bases for J; bases not matched to a gene: 6. CDR1 is MDHEN, CDR2 SYDVKM, per germline. The DNA for the CDR3 is TGTGCCAGCAGCCAAACAGGGGGCAACAATCAGCCCCAGCATTTT. It is translated as CASSQTGGNNQPQHF.

The chain uses TRBV28 and TRBJ1-6, with TRBD1 matching over 8 bases. Per germline, CDR1 MDHEN and CDR2 SYDVKM. The CDR3 has 15 residues. The junction had 11 bases not matched to a gene; V was cut back by 6 bases and J by 10 bases. The CDR3 loop reads CASSPPGQAVSPLHF. CDR3 coding DNA: TGTGCCAGCAGCCCTCCGGGACAGGCCGTGTCACCCCTCCACTTT.

The V gene is TRBV10-3, the J gene TRBJ2-3, with 8 nucleotides matching TRBD2. The trim removed 10 bases at V and 3 bases at J, leaving 15 bases unmatched. Germline V gives CDR1 ENHRY, CDR2 SYGVKD. The CDR3 length is 16 residues. CDR3 in DNA: TGTGCCACCGCTCAGAATCGGCGGGGGGTTACAGATACGCAGTATTTT. Translating gives CATAQNRRGVTDTQYF.

The V and J genes are TRBV5-4 and TRBJ2-5; D is unclear. The germline CDR1 and CDR2 sequences are SGHNT and YYREEE (reference sequence). CDR3 length equals 12 residues. With 1 base removed from V and 5 bases from J, the gap between germline ends came to 6 bases. The CDR3 here is CASSLLPETQYF. The CDR3 region has the DNA TGTGCCAGCAGCTTGCTTCCGGAGACCCAGTACTTC.

The chain links TRBV10-3 to TRBJ2-1, with 14 bases that match TRBD2. Germline V gene lookup returns CDR1 ENHRY and CDR2 SYGVKD. The length of the CDR3 is 16 residues. The J segment lost 9 bases and the V segment lost 7 bases, leaving 11 bases of the junction unmatched. CDR3 bases: TGTGCCATCAATATGGGACTAGCGGGAGAATCGGGTGAGCAGTTCTTC. Residues: CAINMGLAGESGEQFF.

This clone was seen only once. The chain joins TRBV4-1 to TRBJ1-1, with a possible D match to TRBD1 (6 bases). V lost 0 bases and J lost 6, with 14 bases in between. This CDR3 has 15 residues. The germline V gene has CDR1 MGHRA and CDR2 YSYEKL. As DNA, the CDR3 is TGCGCCAGCAGCCAAGAGGGCCAGGGGTTGCCTGAAGCTTTCTTT. Translation: CASSQEGQGLPEAFF.

The rearrangement uses TRBV7-2 and TRBJ2-3; D ambiguous. The CDR3 runs to 11 residues. Germline V gene lookup returns CDR1 SGHTA and CDR2 FQGNSA. Deletions cut 8 bases from V and 6 bases from J, with 9 bases between. CDR3 nucleotides: TGTGCCAGCGGGCTCACGGATACGCAGTATTTT. Encoded protein: CASGLTDTQYF.

The chain employs TRBV5-1 and TRBJ1-4, with TRBD1 identical over 7 bases. This CDR3 contains 16 residues. The trim removed 0 bases at V and 5 bases at J, leaving 7 bases unmatched. Germline V gene sequence: CDR1 SGHRS, CDR2 YFSETQ. CDR3 loop: CASSLAPDRVNEKLFF. For the CDR3, the DNA is TGCGCCAGCAGCTTGGCCCCAGACAGGGTGAATGAAAAACTGTTTTTT.

The CDR3 reads CASSLVFRDRVYF. The CDR3 DNA reads TGTGCCAGCAGCCTTGTGTTCCGGGACAGGGTTTACTTC. This chain links TRBV14 with TRBJ2-5; 9 positions agree with TRBD1. Germline CDR1 and CDR2: SGHDN and FVKESK. CDR3 length: 13 residues. V shed 4 bases and J 14 bases; nucleotides not matched to a gene: 11.

The J gene is TRBJ2-2, the V gene TRBV30; TRBD2 aligns across 7 bases. The CDR3 contains 15 residues. Germline CDR1 GTSNPN, CDR2 SVGIG (reference sequence). The V gene end was trimmed by 2 bases and the J gene end by 1 base; junction bases not matched to a gene: 4. The CDR3: CAWSRGVGNTGELFF. CDR3 DNA: TGTGCCTGGAGTCGGGGGGTAGGGAACACCGGGGAGCTGTTTTTT.

This chain's CDR3 is CASSLSFKTFF. The CDR3 nucleotides read TGTGCCAGCAGTTTATCCTTTAAAACTTTCTTT. This chain links TRBV27 with TRBJ1-1; no firm D call. This CDR3 region has 11 residues. The germline V gene encodes CDR1 MNHEY and CDR2 SMNVEV (reference sequence). The V end lost 0 bases, the J end lost 12 bases, and 8 bases lay between the germline ends.

V is TRBV27 and J is TRBJ2-5, with TRBD1 matching over 8 bases. The CDR3 totals 15 residues. Germline V gene lookup returns CDR1 MNHEY and CDR2 SMNVEV (reference sequence). V lost 5 bases to trimming and J lost 4 bases; unmatched junction nucleotides: 9. Here the CDR3 DNA reads TGTGCCAGCAGTCCGGGACAGGCCCCGGGAGAGACCCAGTACTTC. Translated: CASSPGQAPGETQYF.

Here the CDR3 DNA reads TGTGCCAGCTCACCAGTGTCCGGACACCTGACTAACTATGGCTACACCTTC. Translation: CASSPVSGHLTNYGYTF. The chain recombines TRBV18 with TRBJ1-2, with D perhaps TRBD1 (5 bases). The germline V gene has CDR1 KGHSH and CDR2 LQKENI. The ends were cut back, 2 bases at V and 0 bases at J, with 16 bases in the middle. The CDR3 loop spans 17 amino acids.

The CDR3: CSRFIADTQYF. CDR3 sequence (DNA): TGCAGTCGATTTATAGCAGATACGCAGTATTTT. The chain combines TRBV20-1 with TRBJ2-3; D is uncertain. V lost 8 bases and J 4 bases, leaving 10 bases between the germline ends. Germline assignment: CDR1 DFQATT and CDR2 SNEGSKA (reference sequence). The CDR3 covers 11 residues.

About this clone: The junction departs from germline at one end; a sequencing error may be responsible. The rearrangement links TRBV19 to TRBJ1-2, with D tentatively TRBD1 (6 bases). From germline, CDR1 is LNHDA and CDR2 SQIVND (reference sequence). The CDR3 sequence is 10 residues long. CDR3: CPGAAYGYTF. The DNA for the CDR3 is TGCCCAGGGGCTGCGTATGGCTACACCTTC.

CDR3 in amino acids: CASSARGSGELFF. Written as DNA, the CDR3 is TGTGCCAGCAGTGCCAGGGGATCCGGGGAGCTGTTTTTT. V usage is TRBV6-4 and J usage is TRBJ2-2, with D possibly being TRBD1 (6 bases). Between the trimmed V and J ends, which lost 4 bases and 6 bases, there was a span of 9 bases. This CDR3 is 13 amino acids long. Germline-derived CDR1 and CDR2 are MRHNA and SNTAGT.

The V call is TRBV3-1 (or the pseudogene TRBV3-2), the J call TRBJ2-7, with D perhaps TRBD1 (5 bases). The CDR3 has 14 amino acids. Germline V gives CDR1 LGHDT, CDR2 YNNKEL (reference sequence). The V end was cut by 4 bases, the J end by 6 bases, with 16 bases between. The chain's CDR3 is CASSLLGQEREQYF. The CDR3 DNA is TGTGCCAGCAGCCTCCTGGGGCAAGAGCGCGAGCAGTACTTC.